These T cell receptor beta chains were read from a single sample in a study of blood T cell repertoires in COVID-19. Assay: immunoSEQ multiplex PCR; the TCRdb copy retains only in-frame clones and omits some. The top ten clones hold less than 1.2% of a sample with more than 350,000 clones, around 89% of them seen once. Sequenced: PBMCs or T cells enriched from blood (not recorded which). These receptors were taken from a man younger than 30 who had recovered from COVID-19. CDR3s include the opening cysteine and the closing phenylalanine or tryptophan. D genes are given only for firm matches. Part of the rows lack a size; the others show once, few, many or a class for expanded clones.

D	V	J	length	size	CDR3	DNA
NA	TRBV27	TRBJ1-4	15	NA	CASSPMTASNEKLFF	TGTGCCAGCAGTCCCATGACAGCCTCTAATGAAAAACTGTTTTTT
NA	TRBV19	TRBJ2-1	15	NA	CASSIAGSAYNEQFF	TGTGCCAGTAGTATAGCCGGGAGTGCCTACAATGAGCAGTTCTTC
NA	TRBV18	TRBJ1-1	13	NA	CASSPTNLREAFF	TGTGCCAGCTCACCTACCAACCTGAGGGAAGCTTTCTTT
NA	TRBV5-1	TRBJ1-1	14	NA	CASTAAGAGTEAFF	TGCGCCAGCACCGCGGCAGGGGCGGGCACTGAAGCTTTCTTT
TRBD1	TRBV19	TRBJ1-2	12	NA	CASTGQGQGYTF	TGTGCCAGTACGGGACAGGGTCAGGGCTACACCTTC
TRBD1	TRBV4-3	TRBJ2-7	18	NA	CASSPHSSGTGRSYEQYF	TGCGCCAGCAGCCCCCATTCTTCCGGGACAGGGCGCTCCTACGAGCAGTACTTC
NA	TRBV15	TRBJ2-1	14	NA	CATSDTLQGNEQFF	TGTGCCACCAGCGACACCCTCCAGGGGAATGAGCAGTTCTTC
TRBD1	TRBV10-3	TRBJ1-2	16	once	CAIRASGDRTSYGYTF	TGTGCCATCAGAGCCTCCGGGGACAGAACCTCCTATGGCTACACCTTC
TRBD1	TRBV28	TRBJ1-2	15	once	CASSPGTDANYGYTF	TGTGCCAGCAGTCCCGGGACAGACGCTAACTATGGCTACACCTTC
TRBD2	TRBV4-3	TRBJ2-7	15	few	CASSQDRLAAGEQYF	TGCGCCAGCAGCCAAGACCGACTAGCGGCCGGGGAGCAGTACTTC
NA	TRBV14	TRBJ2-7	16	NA	CASSHPRADRDYEQYF	TGTGCCAGCAGCCACCCTCGGGCGGACAGAGACTACGAGCAGTACTTC
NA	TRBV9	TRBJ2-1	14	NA	CASSVETVRDEQFF	TGTGCCAGCAGCGTTGAGACTGTGAGGGATGAGCAGTTCTTC
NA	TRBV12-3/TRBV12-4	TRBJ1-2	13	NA	CASSLRQTYGYTF	TGTGCCAGCAGTTTGAGACAGACCTATGGCTACACCTTC
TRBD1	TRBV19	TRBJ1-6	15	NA	CASRTGQAINSPLHF	TGTGCCAGTAGAACGGGACAGGCGATCAATTCACCCCTCCACTTT
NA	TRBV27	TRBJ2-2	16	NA	CASSWGTLANTGELFF	TGTGCCAGCAGTTGGGGGACACTCGCGAACACCGGGGAGCTGTTTTTT
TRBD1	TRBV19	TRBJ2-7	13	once	CASSPRDRYEQYF	TGTGCCAGTAGTCCCCGGGACAGGTACGAGCAGTACTTC
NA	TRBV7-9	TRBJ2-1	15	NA	CASSLRRGGGNEQFF	TGTGCCAGCAGCTTAAGGAGGGGGGGTGGTAATGAGCAGTTCTTC
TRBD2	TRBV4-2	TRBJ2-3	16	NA	CASSLGLAGSTDTQYF	TGTGCCAGCAGCCTCGGACTAGCGGGAAGCACAGATACGCAGTATTTT
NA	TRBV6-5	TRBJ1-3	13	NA	CASSPDSGNTIYF	TGTGCCAGCAGTCCGGACAGTGGAAACACCATATATTTT
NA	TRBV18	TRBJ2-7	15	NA	CASSRGSQQGYEQYF	TGTGCCAGCTCACGTGGGAGCCAACAGGGCTACGAGCAGTACTTC
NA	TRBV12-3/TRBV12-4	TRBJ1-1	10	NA	CASSSGKAFF	TGTGCCAGCAGTTCCGGGAAAGCTTTCTTT
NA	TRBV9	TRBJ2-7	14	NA	CASSGRAGKNEQYF	TGTGCCAGCAGCGGCCGGGCAGGGAAAAACGAGCAGTACTTC
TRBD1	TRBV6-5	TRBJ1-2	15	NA	CASSPQTGVKTGYTF	TGTGCCAGCAGCCCCCAGACAGGGGTGAAAACTGGCTACACCTTC
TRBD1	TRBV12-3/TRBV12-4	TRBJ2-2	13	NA	CASSLGQGRELFF	TGTGCCAGCAGCCTTGGACAGGGGCGGGAGCTGTTTTTT
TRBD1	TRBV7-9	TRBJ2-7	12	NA	CASSRTGDEQYF	TGTGCCAGCAGCCGGACAGGGGACGAGCAGTACTTC
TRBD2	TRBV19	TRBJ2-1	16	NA	CASSSQAGGHDNEQFF	TGTGCCAGTAGTTCACAAGCGGGAGGGCACGACAATGAGCAGTTCTTC
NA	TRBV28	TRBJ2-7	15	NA	CASSPALAVVYEQYF	TGTGCCAGCAGTCCGGCTCTGGCGGTTGTATACGAGCAGTACTTC
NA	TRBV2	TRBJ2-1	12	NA	CASGARGGEQFF	TGTGCCAGCGGGGCTCGAGGGGGTGAGCAGTTCTTC
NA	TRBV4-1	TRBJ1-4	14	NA	CASSQGEIGEKLFF	TGCGCCAGCAGCCAAGGGGAGATCGGTGAAAAACTGTTTTTT
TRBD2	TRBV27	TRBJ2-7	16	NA	CASSSSSGRADYEQYF	TGTGCCAGCAGTTCGTCTAGCGGGAGAGCGGACTACGAGCAGTACTTC
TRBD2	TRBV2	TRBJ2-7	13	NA	CASSVRGGYEQYF	TGTGCCAGCAGTGTGCGGGGGGGATACGAGCAGTACTTC
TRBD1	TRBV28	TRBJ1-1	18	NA	CASSSGQGANRGNTEAFF	TGTGCCAGCAGTTCAGGACAGGGGGCGAACAGAGGGAACACTGAAGCTTTCTTT
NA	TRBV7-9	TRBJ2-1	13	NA	CASTFTSGDEQFF	TGTGCCAGCACCTTTACCTCCGGGGATGAGCAGTTCTTC
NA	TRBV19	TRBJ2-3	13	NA	CASSTTQRDTQYF	TGTGCCAGTAGTACTACTCAGCGAGATACGCAGTATTTT
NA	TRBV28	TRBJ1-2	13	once	CASRGRLGEGYTF	TGTGCCAGCAGAGGCAGGCTTGGTGAAGGCTACACCTTC
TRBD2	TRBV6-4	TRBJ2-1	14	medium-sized	CASSASGGADEQFF	TGTGCCAGCAGTGCTAGCGGGGGGGCAGATGAGCAGTTCTTC
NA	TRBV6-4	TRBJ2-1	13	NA	CASSEEDRNEQFF	TGTGCCAGCAGTGAGGAGGACCGAAATGAGCAGTTCTTC
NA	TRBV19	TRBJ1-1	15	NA	CASSIVGETNTEAFF	TGTGCCAGTAGTATAGTAGGGGAAACAAACACTGAAGCTTTCTTT
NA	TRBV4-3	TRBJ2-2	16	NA	CASSQVNIGVYGELFF	TGCGCCAGCAGCCAAGTAAATATAGGGGTTTACGGGGAGCTGTTTTTT
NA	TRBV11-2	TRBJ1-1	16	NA	CASRTLRGRDSTEAFF	TGTGCCAGCCGTACCCTGAGGGGGAGGGATAGCACTGAAGCTTTCTTT
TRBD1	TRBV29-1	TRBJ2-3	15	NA	CSVGIRQGITDTQYF	TGCAGCGTTGGGATACGACAGGGGATCACAGATACGCAGTATTTT
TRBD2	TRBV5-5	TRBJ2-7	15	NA	CASSRTSPMPYEQYF	TGTGCCAGCAGCCGGACTAGCCCCATGCCATACGAGCAGTACTTC
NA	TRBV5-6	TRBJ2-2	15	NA	CASSLVRVNTGELFF	TGTGCCAGCAGCTTGGTCAGGGTGAACACCGGGGAGCTGTTTTTT
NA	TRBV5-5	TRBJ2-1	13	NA	CASSLDGYNEQFF	TGTGCCAGCAGCTTGGACGGGTACAATGAGCAGTTCTTC
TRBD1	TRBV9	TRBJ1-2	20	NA	CASSSHAGRGTGGRLRGYTF	TGTGCCAGCAGCTCACATGCTGGGCGAGGGACAGGGGGCAGGTTGAGAGGCTACACCTTC
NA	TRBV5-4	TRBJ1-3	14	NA	CASSTPTRGNTIYF	TGTGCCAGCAGCACCCCCACTAGGGGGAACACCATATATTTT
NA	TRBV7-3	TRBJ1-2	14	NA	CASSLEVGNYGYTF	TGTGCCAGCAGCTTAGAGGTTGGCAACTATGGCTACACCTTC
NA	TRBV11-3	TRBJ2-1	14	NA	CASSARLKRNEQFF	TGTGCCAGCAGCGCCCGATTGAAGCGAAATGAGCAGTTCTTC
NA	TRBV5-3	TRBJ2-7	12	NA	CARGRGTYEQYF	TGTGCCCGGGGGCGGGGGACTTACGAGCAGTACTTC
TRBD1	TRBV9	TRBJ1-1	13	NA	CASSVTPGTVAFF	TGTGCCAGCAGCGTAACCCCCGGGACAGTAGCTTTCTTT